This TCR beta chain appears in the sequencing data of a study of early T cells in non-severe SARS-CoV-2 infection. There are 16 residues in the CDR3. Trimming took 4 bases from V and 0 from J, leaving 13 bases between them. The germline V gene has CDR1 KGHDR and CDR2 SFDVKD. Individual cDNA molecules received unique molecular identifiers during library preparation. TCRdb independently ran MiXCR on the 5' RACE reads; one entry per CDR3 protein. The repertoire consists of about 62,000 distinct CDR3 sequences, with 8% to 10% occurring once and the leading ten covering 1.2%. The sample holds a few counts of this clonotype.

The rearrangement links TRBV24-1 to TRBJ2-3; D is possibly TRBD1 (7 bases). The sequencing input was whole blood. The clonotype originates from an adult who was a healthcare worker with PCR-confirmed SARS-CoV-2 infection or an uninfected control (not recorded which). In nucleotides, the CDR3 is TGTGCCACCAGTGAGCGGGGACAGACCAGCACAGATACGCAGTATTTT. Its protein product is CATSERGQTSTDTQYF.